These 3 T cell receptor beta chains originate from one sample sequenced in a study of patients and donors after allogeneic stem cell transplantation. Via MiXCR, TCRdb re-called the RT-PCR reads, giving one row per CDR3 protein. Of 150,000 or so distinct CDR3 sequences in the sample, about 24% were seen once. The sequencing input was blood, either unsorted or a sorted T cell fraction (not recorded which). Receptor source: a human donor who was either an allogeneic HSCT recipient or a stem cell or donor lymphocyte infusion donor (not recorded which). It is not recorded whose cells these are; they may come from a transplant donor.

V is TRBV5-1 and J is TRBJ2-3; D possibly corresponds to TRBD2 (6 bases). The CDR3 spans 15 residues. Germline-derived CDR1 and CDR2 are SGHRS and YFSETQ. V lost 5 bases, J lost 2 bases, and 15 bases lay in between. In DNA, the CDR3 is TGCGCCAGCAGTGTACGGGACTCAAACACAGATACGCAGTATTTT. Protein: CASSVRDSNTDTQYF.

This clonotype showed up just a few times. The chain combines TRBV11-2 with TRBJ1-1; no definite D call. V was trimmed by 1 base and J by 8 bases, leaving 8 bases between them. The CDR3 consists of 12 residues. Germline lookup yields CDR1 SGHAT and CDR2 FQNNGV. The CDR3 DNA follows: TGTGCCAGCAGCTTAGTCCCGGGAGAAGCTTTCTTT. It is translated as CASSLVPGEAFF.

This clonotype showed up just a few times. The CDR3 bases are TGTGCCAGCAGTTACGTCTCGGGGGCTAATGAAAAACTGTTTTTT. It encodes CASSYVSGANEKLFF. The rearrangement links TRBV6-6 to TRBJ1-4; tentatively, D is TRBD1 (5 bases). The CDR3 runs to 15 residues. The germline V and J ends were trimmed by 2 bases and 3 bases, with 10 bases remaining between them. The germline gives CDR1 MNHNY, CDR2 SVGAGI (reference sequence).